The 31 T cell receptor beta chains in this list originate from one sample, sequenced in a study of T cells in women clearing cervical HPV infection. Generated by immunoSEQ multiplex PCR, the TCRdb table keeps only in-frame clones and is missing some. The sample's table shows some 30,000 clones. Material for sequencing was blood buffy coat. Receptor source: a woman aged 18-69 years with a cervical HPV16 infection that either progressed to CIN3+ or cleared (not recorded which).

About this clone itself: The read stops 3 residues short of the end of the CDR3; the missing end is completed from the germline J gene. This rearrangement joins TRBV7-6 to TRBJ1-1; D remains unclear. In germline, CDR1 is SGHVS, CDR2 FNYEAQ. The CDR3 runs to 15 residues. The CDR3 bases that were read are TGTGCCAGCAGCCTAGGACTAGTTCCCACAGATACG. This sequence encodes CASSLGLVPTDT. The whole CDR3 sequence is CASSLGLVPTDTAFF.

Concerning this clone itself: The CDR3 end is not reached by the read, which stops 3 residues before it; the germline J gene fills it in. The chain is built from TRBV5-6 and TRBJ2-7; D perhaps matches TRBD2 (5 bases). The CDR3 consists of 14 residues. Trimming cost V 4 bases and J 4 bases, with 15 bases left between them. From germline, CDR1 is SGHDT and CDR2 YYEEEE. Partial CDR3 DNA: TGTGCCAGCAGCCCTGGACTGGGCCAGTACGAG. Translating gives CASSPGLGQYE. The complete CDR3 sequence is CASSPGLGQYEQYF.

As concerns this clone: Mismatch with germline at one junction end may stem from a read error. Read sequence stops 3 residues before the CDR3 end, and the germline J gene provides the missing end. Other DNA variants within this sample encode the same CDR3. The rearrangement uses TRBV5-1 and TRBJ1-3; possibly TRBD1 for D (6 bases). CDR1 and CDR2 (germline): SGHRS, YFSETQ. The CDR3 is made up of 16 amino acids. The sequenced CDR3 bases are TGCGCCAGCAGCTTCGCGGCGGGGGCGCAAGGAAACACG. Translation gives CASSFAAGAQGNT. The whole CDR3 protein is CASSFAAGAQGNTIYF. The full variable domain, rest sourced from reference TRBV5-1 and TRBJ1-3, is KAGVTQTPRYLIKTRGQQVTLSCSPISGHRSVSWYQQTPGQGLQFLFEYFSETQRNKGNFPGRFSGRQFSNSRSEMNVSTLELGDSALYLCASSFAAGAQGNTIYFGEGSWLTVV.

This CDR3 is CASSGSTTGGDNYGYTF. CDR3 DNA, as far as it was read: TGTGCCAGCAGCGGTTCAACAACAGGGGGTGACAACTATGGC. The chain recombines TRBV2 with TRBJ1-2; 8 bases match TRBD1. The CDR3 goes on 3 residues after the read ends, and that part is filled in from the germline J gene. This CDR3 is built from 17 residues. The germline CDR1 and CDR2 sequences are SNHLY and FYNNEI. The V and J ends lost 6 bases and 2 bases, in that order; junction bases with no gene match: 14.

Concerning this clone: The CDR3 end is not reached by the read, which stops 3 residues before it; the germline J gene fills it in. The J gene is TRBJ1-3, the V gene TRBV10-3; D ambiguous. This CDR3 region has 12 residues. Trimming removed 10 bases at V and 4 bases at J, with 11 bases between. CDR1 ENHRY and CDR2 SYGVKD come from the germline V gene. Incomplete CDR3 DNA: TGTGCCACCTTGACAACCGGAAACACC. Translation: CATLTTGNT. Given in full, the CDR3 is CATLTTGNTIYF.

To note about this clone: The CDR3 end falls 3 residues outside the read, so it is completed with the germline J gene. This chain joins TRBV6-2 or TRBV6-3 and TRBJ1-2; no clear D gene. The CDR3 has 13 amino acids. The germline gives CDR1 MNHEY, CDR2 SVGEGT. The chain's CDR3 is CASSSARSNDYTF. Incomplete CDR3 DNA: TGTGCCAGCAGTTCAGCTAGGAGCAATGAC.

On this clone itself: Read data end 3 residues before the CDR3 end; the end is taken from the germline J gene. This chain uses TRBV5-4 with TRBJ2-7, with a weak D call TRBD1 (6 bases). The CDR3 runs 13 residues. The V end was cut by 0 bases, the J end by 6 bases, with 10 bases between. Germline V CDR1 and CDR2: SGHNT, YYREEE (reference sequence). Incomplete CDR3 DNA: TGTGCCAGCAGCTTGGACAGGGTGTCCGAG. Protein product: CASSLDRVSE. The CDR3 in full is CASSLDRVSEQYF. Variable domain in full (rest from reference TRBV5-4 and TRBJ2-7): ETGVTQSPTHLIKTRGQQVTLRCSSQSGHNTVSWYQQALGQGPQFIFQYYREEENGRGNFPPRFSGLQFPNYSSELNVNALELDDSALYLCASSLDRVSEQYFGPGTRLTVT.

Comment on this clone: The observed sequence ends 3 residues before the CDR3 terminus, with the missing tail filled in from the germline J gene. The chain has TRBV19 and TRBJ2-3; the D gene is possibly TRBD1 (5 bases). The CDR3 extends over 15 amino acids. The germline V gene has CDR1 LNHDA and CDR2 SQIVND (reference sequence). The CDR3 sequence is CASSITTARNQPQYF. The covered CDR3 bases are TGTGCCAGTAGTATTACGACAGCACGGAATCAGCCG.

This clone is labeled medium-sized based on frequency. The observed sequence ends 3 residues before the CDR3 terminus, with the missing tail filled in from the germline J gene. The chain uses TRBV4-1 and TRBJ1-1; possible D gene TRBD1, 5 bases. Trimming took off 4 bases at V and 6 bases at J, with 15 bases between the two ends. Germline CDR1 MGHRA, CDR2 YSYEKL. The CDR3 extends over 14 amino acids. This chain's CDR3 is CASSPGHPASEAFF. CDR3 DNA, as far as it was read: TGCGCCAGCAGCCCCGGACACCCCGCATCTGAA.

Of note for this clone: Sequencing ends 3 residues short of the CDR3 end; the germline J gene provides the rest. V and J are TRBV2 and TRBJ2-1; TRBD2 aligns across 8 bases. CDR3 size: 15 residues. Germline lookup yields CDR1 SNHLY and CDR2 FYNNEI. The V and J ends lost 6 bases and 2 bases, in that order; junction bases with no gene match: 6. Incomplete CDR3 DNA: TGTGCCAGCAGGGAAACTAGCGGAACCTACAATGAG. It codes for CASRETSGTYNE. The whole CDR3 protein reads CASRETSGTYNEQFF.

In the case of this clone: The missing CDR3 end, 3 residues past where the read stops, is filled in from the germline J gene. J is TRBJ2-7 and V is TRBV5-1, with 12 bases lining up with TRBD2. This CDR3 has 19 amino acids. Germline loops: CDR1 SGHRS, CDR2 YFSETQ. J gave up 4 bases and V 4 bases, and 18 bases lay outside the gene matches. CDR3 amino acids: CASSPLGHKLAGGRYEQYF. The part of the CDR3 DNA that was read is TGCGCCAGCAGCCCCCTGGGACACAAACTAGCGGGAGGAAGATACGAG.

As concerns this clone: The read is 3 residues too short to cover the CDR3 end, so that end is filled in from the germline J gene. The rearrangement joins TRBV29-1 to TRBJ2-7; 8 bases fit TRBD1. This CDR3 has 13 residues. Germline loops: CDR1 SQVTM, CDR2 ANQGSEA. V trimming: 5 bases; J trimming: 3 bases; junction bases outside the gene matches: 6. CDR3 in amino acids: CSVLTDRDYEQYF. The part of the CDR3 DNA that was read is TGCAGCGTTCTGACGGACAGGGACTACGAG.

On this clone: The sequenced fragment ends 3 residues before the CDR3 boundary, so the rest is inferred from the germline J gene. The V gene is TRBV18, the J gene TRBJ1-2, with a possible D match to TRBD1 (5 bases). CDR1 and CDR2 (germline): KGHSH, LQKENI. CDR3 length: 13 amino acids. The CDR3 region is CASSGAQTDTYTF. The part of the CDR3 DNA that was read is TGTGCCAGCTCAGGGGCCCAAACAGATACC.

Concerning this clone: The read ends 3 residues early relative to the CDR3; the germline J gene fills the gap. The chain is built from TRBV7-6 and TRBJ2-5, with 13 bases identical to TRBD2. CDR1 and CDR2 from the germline V gene are SGHVS and FNYEAQ. This CDR3 region has 16 residues. CDR3 region: CASSPWTSGSPDTQYF. The part of the CDR3 DNA that was read is TGTGCCAGCAGCCCTTGGACTAGCGGGAGCCCAGATACC.

CDR3 bases read: TGTGCCAGCACCAGTACCCACGGCGGTTCACCC. Translated: CASTSTHGGSP. The CDR3 reads in full as CASTSTHGGSPLHF. The chain combines TRBV27 with TRBJ1-6; D is unclear. The read is 3 residues too short to cover the CDR3 end, so that end is filled in from the germline J gene. V was shortened by 7 bases and J by 9 bases, with 16 bases between the two germline ends. The CDR3 covers 14 residues. Germline V lookup: CDR1 MNHEY, CDR2 SMNVEV (reference sequence).

Notes on this clone: The CDR3 end is not reached by the read, which stops 3 residues before it; the germline J gene fills it in. This chain links TRBV6-4 with TRBJ2-1, with a weak D call TRBD2 (5 bases). V dropped 6 bases and J dropped 6 bases, with 18 bases sitting between them. The CDR3 covers 15 residues. Per the germline V gene, CDR1 is MRHNA and CDR2 is SNTAGT. Incomplete CDR3 DNA: TGTGCCAGCAGCCCCCACGCCGGGGTCGGCAATGAG. Translation: CASSPHAGVGNE. Given in full, the CDR3 is CASSPHAGVGNEQFF.

The CDR3 is CSADSYTGELFF. The CDR3 DNA, read in part, is TGCAGCGCAGACAGCTACACCGGGGAG. This chain uses TRBV29-1 with TRBJ2-2; D might be TRBD1 (5 bases). The observed sequence ends 3 residues before the CDR3 terminus, with the missing tail filled in from the germline J gene. From germline, CDR1 is SQVTM and CDR2 ANQGSEA. This CDR3 is 12 amino acids long. V lost 7 bases, J lost 3 bases, and 9 bases lay in between.

Note on this clone: The read halts 3 residues ahead of the CDR3 end, with the missing end drawn from the germline J gene. The rearrangement uses TRBV6-2 or TRBV6-3 and TRBJ1-5; the D gene is possibly TRBD1 (6 bases). Trimming stripped 2 bases from V and 5 bases from J, with 13 bases between. CDR3 length: 15 amino acids. Germline CDR1 reads MNHEY; CDR2 reads SVGEGT. CDR3 region: CASSYPRGADQPQHF. The DNA read from the CDR3 is TGTGCCAGCAGTTACCCTCGGGGGGCGGATCAGCCC.

Here the CDR3 reads CASSGVVLGQPQYF. The sequenced CDR3 bases are TGTGCCAGTAGCGGAGTGGTGCTAGGTCAGCCG. The chain has TRBV19 and TRBJ2-3; D is unresolved. The read is 3 residues too short to cover the CDR3 end, so that end is filled in from the germline J gene. Germline loops: CDR1 LNHDA, CDR2 SQIVND (reference sequence). This CDR3 spans 14 amino acids.

In regard to this clone: The CDR3 end falls 3 residues outside the read, so it is completed with the germline J gene. V usage is TRBV30 and J usage is TRBJ2-7; D remains unclear. The V end lost 4 bases, the J end lost 3 bases, and 7 bases lay between the germline ends. Germline loops: CDR1 GTSNPN, CDR2 SVGIG (reference sequence). The CDR3 is 11 amino acids. This CDR3 is CAWTTGYEQYF. The part of the CDR3 DNA that was read is TGTGCCTGGACTACCGGCTACGAG.

Note on this clone: The read ends 3 residues shy of where the CDR3 ends; the end is completed using the germline J gene. The sample holds other DNA sequences that translate to the same CDR3. V and J are TRBV20-1 and TRBJ1-5; D is perhaps TRBD1 (6 bases). The CDR3 runs to 14 residues. V lost 3 bases, J lost 0 bases, and 9 bases lay in between. Germline V CDR1 and CDR2: DFQATT, SNEGSKA (reference sequence). Incomplete CDR3 DNA: TGCAGTGCTAGTCGGACAGATAGCAATCAGCCC. Amino acids: CSASRTDSNQP. The complete CDR3 sequence is CSASRTDSNQPQHF.

In regard to this clone: The junction does not match germline at one end; this may be a read error. From the germline J gene comes the end of the CDR3, since the read stops 3 residues before it. The V gene is TRBV9, the J gene TRBJ2-1; 13 positions match TRBD2. Germline V CDR1 and CDR2: SGDLS, YYNGEE. There are 15 residues in the CDR3. The sequenced part of the CDR3 DNA is TGTGCCGGCAGCGCCGGGACTAGCGGGATCAATGAG. Translated, it gives CAGSAGTSGINE. The entire CDR3 is CAGSAGTSGINEQFF.

Worth noting for this clone: The read falls 3 residues short of the CDR3 end, and the missing part is taken from the germline J gene. The V gene is TRBV7-6, the J gene TRBJ1-1; maybe TRBD1 (5 bases). The CDR3 consists of 13 residues. Per the germline V gene, CDR1 is SGHVS and CDR2 is FNYEAQ. The DNA read from the CDR3 is TGTGCCAGCAGCTTAGCCTCGGGACTTGGG. Protein: CASSLASGLG. The complete CDR3 protein is CASSLASGLGAFF.

On this clone itself: Read coverage stops 3 residues before the CDR3 terminus; the germline J gene supplies the remainder. V and J are TRBV2 and TRBJ1-6; 9 bases agree with TRBD1. The CDR3 has 14 residues. Germline assignment: CDR1 SNHLY and CDR2 FYNNEI. Trimming removed 8 bases from V and 9 bases from J; junction bases left unmatched: 8. The sequenced part of the CDR3 DNA is TGTGCCAGCGGTACAGGGGGCTTAGTTTCACCC. Its protein product is CASGTGGLVSP. The full-length CDR3 reads as CASGTGGLVSPLHF. The full variable domain, its missing parts supplied by reference TRBV2 and TRBJ1-6, is EPEVTQTPSHQVTQMGQEVILRCVPISNHLYFYWYRQILGQKVEFLVSFYNNEISEKSEIFDDQFSVERPDGSNFTLKIRSTKLEDSAMYFCASGTGGLVSPLHFGNGTRLTVT.

Comment on this clone: The read falls 3 residues short of the CDR3 end, and the missing part is taken from the germline J gene. V is TRBV12-3 or TRBV12-4 and J is TRBJ2-1, with D possibly TRBD2 on 6 matching bases. V gave up 5 bases and J gave up 0 bases, with 20 bases separating them. The CDR3 totals 18 residues. The part of the CDR3 DNA that was read is TGTGCCAGCAGTCCTAGTCTAGGAGGCGGGAACTCCTACAATGAG. Translating it yields CASSPSLGGGNSYNE. The whole CDR3 sequence is CASSPSLGGGNSYNEQFF.

For this clone: The sequence runs out 3 residues before the end of the CDR3; the remainder is reconstructed from the germline J gene. The gene calls are TRBV11-2 and TRBJ1-2; D is uncertain. The CDR3 covers 13 residues. V gave up 5 bases and J gave up 3 bases, with 10 bases separating them. The V gene's germline CDR1 is SGHAT and CDR2 FQNNGV. The chain's CDR3 is CASSHPQDYGYTF. CDR3 DNA (partial): TGTGCCAGCAGCCACCCCCAGGACTATGGC.

Worth noting for this clone: From the germline J gene comes the end of the CDR3, since the read stops 3 residues before it. The V and J genes are TRBV5-1 and TRBJ2-5; D is unclear. This CDR3 has 14 residues. Germline values: CDR1 SGHRS, CDR2 YFSETQ. With 0 bases removed from V and 4 bases from J, the gap between germline ends came to 10 bases. The part of the CDR3 DNA that was read is TGCGCCAGCAGCTTGGGGCCCCGTCGAGAGACC. Translating it yields CASSLGPRRET. The full CDR3 reads CASSLGPRRETQYF.

About this clone itself: The sequence runs out 3 residues before the end of the CDR3; the remainder is reconstructed from the germline J gene. This rearrangement joins TRBV20-1 to TRBJ1-6; D may be TRBD1 (5 bases). V dropped 2 bases and J dropped 8 bases, with 7 bases sitting between them. CDR3 length: 12 residues. The germline CDR1 and CDR2 sequences are DFQATT and SNEGSKA (reference sequence). The CDR3 region is CSARQGYSPLHF. CDR3 DNA (partial): TGCAGTGCTAGACAGGGATATTCACCC.

About this clone: The sequenced fragment ends 3 residues before the CDR3 boundary, so the rest is inferred from the germline J gene. This chain uses TRBV23-1 with TRBJ2-2; D possibly corresponds to TRBD1 (6 bases). TRBV23-1 is identified as an open reading frame with a role that is uncertain. The CDR3 runs 14 residues. V lost 7 bases, J lost 5 bases, and 14 bases lay in between. CDR3 bases read: TGCGCCAGCAACTCCGGGACACCTACCGGGGAG. Protein sequence: CASNSGTPTGE. From start to end, the CDR3 is CASNSGTPTGELFF.

Note on this clone: From the germline J gene comes the end of the CDR3, since the read stops 3 residues before it. This sequence joins TRBV14 and TRBJ2-7; unclear D gene. Trimming cost V 0 bases and J 1 base, with 13 bases left between them. Germline V gene lookup returns CDR1 SGHDN and CDR2 FVKESK. The CDR3 consists of 16 residues. Partial CDR3 DNA: TGTGCCAGCAGCCAAGAGGGCTGGTCCGTATCCTACGAG. Residues: CASSQEGWSVSYE. The entire CDR3 protein reads CASSQEGWSVSYEQYF.

The CDR3 is CASSRGAGGYTF. Partial CDR3 DNA: TGTGCCAGCAGCCGGGGAGCCGGGGGC. The rearrangement uses TRBV7-2 and TRBJ1-2; no firm D call. The CDR3 end is not reached by the read, which stops 3 residues before it; the germline J gene fills it in. There are 12 residues in the CDR3. Germline assignment: CDR1 SGHTA and CDR2 FQGNSA.